The clone carrying this T cell receptor beta chain came up a few times. Its matching antigen is unknown. The data stem from a study of beta chain features in type 1 diabetes. Study results and limitations: Over-representation of high TCR-expressing cells was a possible consequence of cDNA sequencing. Patients' naive, central memory and Treg TCRB repertoires seemed closer to one another than those of healthy donors.

What was sequenced were expressed TCRB transcripts, since all of the isolated RNA had been reverse transcribed. Reads averaged around 1 million for stem cell-like memory T cell samples. Sequenced by immunoSEQ multiplex PCR; TCRdb stores in-frame clones only, minus some. This repertoire shows about 42,000 clones, 50% found once; its top ten account for 0.25%. Germline CDR1 SQVTM, CDR2 ANQGSEA. The J segment lost 9 bases and the V segment lost 6 bases, leaving 12 bases of the junction unmatched. CDR3 length: 13 amino acids. J is TRBJ2-3 and V is TRBV29-1; 7 bases agree with TRBD2. This clonotype was obtained from a woman aged 25 to 45 in good health. The sample taken for sequencing was stem cell memory CD4+ T cells from blood. Here the CDR3 DNA reads TGCAGCGTCGACGGACTAGGACCGGAGACGCAGTATTTT. It yields the protein CSVDGLGPETQYF.